This TCR beta chain was sequenced in a study of cytomegalovirus exposure and HLA in healthy donors. A note on this clone: Its specificity is unknown.

13 Jbeta primers and 60 Vbeta primers were used for the PCR. Generated by immunoSEQ multiplex PCR, the TCRdb table keeps only in-frame clones and is missing some. Among about 120,000 clones, 80% were seen once, and the ten largest hold around 8%. The germline V gene has CDR1 ENHRY and CDR2 SYGVKD. CDR3 length equals 15 residues. V lost 4 bases and J 7 bases, leaving 19 bases between the germline ends. Findings and limits, study-wide: Overall, about 160 TCR beta chains were annotated as cytomegalovirus-associated. Prediction of most subjects' HLA-A and HLA-B alleles by TCR beta sequences was reportedly accurate. When analyzed later, a missense DCLRE1C variant was found to be linked to TCR beta V- and J-gene trimming.

The V gene is TRBV10-3, the J gene TRBJ1-2; D unclear. The sample taken for sequencing was PBMCs. The origin of this receptor is a female donor in good health and CMV-seropositive. CDR3 sequence: CAISATGRTQSGYTF. DNA of the CDR3: TGTGCCATCAGTGCAACGGGAAGGACGCAGAGTGGCTACACCTTC.